The 6 T cell receptor beta chains reported below all come from one sample, sequenced in a study of neoadjuvant anti-PD-1 for oral cavity cancer. Documented time point: after neoadjuvant nivolumab, at surgical resection. TCRdb's copy holds only in-frame clones and misses some; the assay was immunoSEQ multiplex PCR. The table lists roughly 10,000 clones, just under 70% of them singletons. The sample in question was PBMCs, obtained after nivolumab (anti-PD-1) treatment. The source of these receptors is a person between 35 and 79 years old with oral cavity squamous cell carcinoma.

The chain joins TRBV28 to TRBJ2-4; weak D call: TRBD2 (6 bases). The CDR3 totals 16 residues. Per germline, CDR1 MDHEN and CDR2 SYDVKM. V was trimmed by 3 bases and J by 7 bases, leaving 19 bases between them. This CDR3 is CASSLAGTTRGNIQYF. The DNA for the CDR3 is TGTGCCAGCAGTTTGGCGGGAACAACCCGGGGGAACATTCAGTACTTC. Full variable domain (outside the CDR3, taken from reference TRBV28 and TRBJ2-4): DVKVTQSSRYLVKRTGEKVFLECVQDMDHENMFWYRQDPGLGLRLIYFSYDVKMKEKGDIPEGYSVSREKKERFSLILESASTNQTSMYLCASSLAGTTRGNIQYFGAGTRLSVL.

This sequence joins TRBV6-4 and TRBJ1-2; 10 nucleotides agree with TRBD1. The germline V gene encodes CDR1 MRHNA and CDR2 SNTAGT. The CDR3 spans 15 residues. The V segment lost 7 bases and the J segment 5 bases; nucleotides outside the gene matches: 10. The CDR3 loop is CASTTSPGQGYGYTF. The CDR3 DNA is TGTGCCAGCACGACCTCCCCGGGACAGGGGTATGGCTACACCTTC.

The CDR3 nucleotides are TGTGCCAGCAGTTACCCGGGGGCGGGGGAGACCCAGTACTTC. It is translated as CASSYPGAGETQYF. The gene calls are TRBV6-5 and TRBJ2-5; D may match TRBD1 or TRBD2 (6 bases each). CDR3 length: 14 amino acids. V was cut by 2 bases and J by 5 bases, with 12 bases left in between. Germline assignment: CDR1 MNHEY and CDR2 SVGAGI.

This clone has more than one count but fewer than ten. The chain employs TRBV6-1 and TRBJ2-7; D not resolved. In germline, CDR1 is MNHNS, CDR2 SASEGT. V lost 0 bases to trimming and J lost 9 bases, with 12 bases between them. This CDR3 has 13 residues. CDR3 bases: TGTGCCAGCAGTGAAGCGCACCCCGGGCGGCAGTACTTC. This translates into CASSEAHPGRQYF.

The rearrangement links TRBV14 to TRBJ2-6; D not certain. Deletions cut 2 bases from V and 4 bases from J, with 3 bases between. The length of the CDR3 is 13 residues. Germline CDR1 reads SGHDN; CDR2 reads FVKESK. CDR3 nucleotides: TGTGCCAGCAGCCAATACGGGGCCAACGTCCTGACTTTC. Protein sequence: CASSQYGANVLTF.

The chain is built from TRBV14 and TRBJ2-1; possibly TRBD2 for D (5 bases). The CDR3 is 15 residues long. CDR1 and CDR2 from the germline V gene are SGHDN and FVKESK. V gave up 0 bases and J gave up 0 bases, with 6 bases separating them. The CDR3 DNA reads TGTGCCAGCAGCCAAGACCGGGGCTCCTACAATGAGCAGTTCTTC. The encoded protein is CASSQDRGSYNEQFF.